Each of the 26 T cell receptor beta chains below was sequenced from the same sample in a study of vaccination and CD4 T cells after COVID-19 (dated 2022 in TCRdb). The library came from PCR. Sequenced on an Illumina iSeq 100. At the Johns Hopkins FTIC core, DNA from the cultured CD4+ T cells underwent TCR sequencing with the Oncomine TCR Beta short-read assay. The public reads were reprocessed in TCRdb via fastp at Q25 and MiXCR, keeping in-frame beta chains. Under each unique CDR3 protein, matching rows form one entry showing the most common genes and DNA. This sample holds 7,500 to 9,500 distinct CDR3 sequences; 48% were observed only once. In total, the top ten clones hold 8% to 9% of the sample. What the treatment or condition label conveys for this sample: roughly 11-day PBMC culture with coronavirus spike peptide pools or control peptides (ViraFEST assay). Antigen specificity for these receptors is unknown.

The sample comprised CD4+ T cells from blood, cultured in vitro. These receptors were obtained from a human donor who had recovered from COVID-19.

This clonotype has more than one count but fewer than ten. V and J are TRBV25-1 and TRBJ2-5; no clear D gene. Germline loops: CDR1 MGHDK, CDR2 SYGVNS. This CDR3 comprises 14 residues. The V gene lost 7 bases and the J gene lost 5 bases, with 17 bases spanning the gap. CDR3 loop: CASNRAAGRETQYF. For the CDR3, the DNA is TGTGCCAGCAATCGGGCCGCAGGACGGGAGACCCAGTACTTC. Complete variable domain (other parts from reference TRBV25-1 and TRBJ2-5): EADIYQTPRYLVIGTGKKITLECSQTMGHDKMYWYQQDPGMELHLIHYSYGVNSTEKGDLSSESTVSRIRTEHFPLTLESARPSHTSQYLCASNRAAGRETQYFGPGTRLLVL.

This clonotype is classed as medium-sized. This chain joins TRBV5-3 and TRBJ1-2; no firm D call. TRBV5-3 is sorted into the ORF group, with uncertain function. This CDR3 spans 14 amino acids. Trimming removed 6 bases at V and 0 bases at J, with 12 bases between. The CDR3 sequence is CARNSGVTNYGYTF. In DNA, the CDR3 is TGTGCCAGAAACTCCGGGGTGACTAACTATGGCTACACCTTC.

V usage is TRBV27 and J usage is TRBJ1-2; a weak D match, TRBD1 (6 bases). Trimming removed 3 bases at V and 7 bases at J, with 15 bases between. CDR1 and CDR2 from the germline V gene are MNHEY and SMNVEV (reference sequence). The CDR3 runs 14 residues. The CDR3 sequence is CASSFGGRGGGYTF. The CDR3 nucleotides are TGTGCCAGCAGTTTCGGGGGCCGGGGAGGTGGCTACACCTTC.

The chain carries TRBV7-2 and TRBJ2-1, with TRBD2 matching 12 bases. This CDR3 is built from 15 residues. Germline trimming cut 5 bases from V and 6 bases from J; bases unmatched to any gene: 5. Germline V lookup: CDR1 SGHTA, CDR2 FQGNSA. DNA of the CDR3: TGTGCCAGCAGCCCCCGGACTAGCGGGGTCAATGAGCAGTTCTTC. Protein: CASSPRTSGVNEQFF.

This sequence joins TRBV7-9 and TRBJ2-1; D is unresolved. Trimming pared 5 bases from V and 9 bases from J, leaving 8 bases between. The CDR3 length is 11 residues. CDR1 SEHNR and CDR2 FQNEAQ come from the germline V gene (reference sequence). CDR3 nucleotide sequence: TGTGCCAGCAGCCTCAAGAGTGAGCAGTTCTTC. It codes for CASSLKSEQFF.

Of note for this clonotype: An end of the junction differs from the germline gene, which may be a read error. The CDR3 nucleotides read TGCGCCAGCAGCTTGGAAGGGACACTCTTCTACGAGCAGTACTTC. It translates to CASSLEGTLFYEQYF. The chain has TRBV7-9 and TRBJ2-7, with D maybe TRBD1 (6 bases). Looked up from germline, CDR1 is SEHNR and CDR2 is FQNEAQ (reference sequence). The CDR3 runs 15 residues. The full variable domain, in which reference TRBV7-9 and TRBJ2-7 provide the parts outside the CDR3, is DTGVSQNPRHKITKRGQNVTFRCDPISEHNRLYWYRQTLGQGPEFLTYFQNEAQLEKSRLLSDRFSAERPKGSFSTLEIQRTEQGDSAMYLCASSLEGTLFYEQYFGPGTRLTVT.

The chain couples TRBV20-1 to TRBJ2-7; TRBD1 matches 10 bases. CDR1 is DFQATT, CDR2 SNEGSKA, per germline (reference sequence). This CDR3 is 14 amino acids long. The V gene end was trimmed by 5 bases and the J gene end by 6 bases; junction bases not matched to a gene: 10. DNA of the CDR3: TGCAGTGCTCTGCCCGGGACAGGGGCGGGCGAGCAGTACTTC. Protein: CSALPGTGAGEQYF.

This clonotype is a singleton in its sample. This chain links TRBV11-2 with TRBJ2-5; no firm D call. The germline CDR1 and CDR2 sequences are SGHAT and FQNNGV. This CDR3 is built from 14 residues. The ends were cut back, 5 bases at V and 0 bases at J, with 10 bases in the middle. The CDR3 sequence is CASSRLKYQETQYF. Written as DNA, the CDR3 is TGTGCCAGCAGCCGGTTGAAGTACCAAGAGACCCAGTACTTC.

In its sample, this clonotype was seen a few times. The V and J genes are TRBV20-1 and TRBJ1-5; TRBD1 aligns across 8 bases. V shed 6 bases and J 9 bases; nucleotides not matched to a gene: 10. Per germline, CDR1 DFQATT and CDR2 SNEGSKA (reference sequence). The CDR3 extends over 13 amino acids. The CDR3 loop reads CSAEDRANGPQHF. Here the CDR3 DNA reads TGCAGTGCGGAGGACAGGGCTAATGGGCCCCAGCATTTT.

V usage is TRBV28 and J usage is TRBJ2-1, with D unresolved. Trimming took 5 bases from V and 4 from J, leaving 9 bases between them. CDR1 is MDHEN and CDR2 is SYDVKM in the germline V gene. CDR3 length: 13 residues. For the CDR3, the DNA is TGTGCCAGCAGTCCCCCGGGTTACAATGAGCAGTTCTTC. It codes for CASSPPGYNEQFF.

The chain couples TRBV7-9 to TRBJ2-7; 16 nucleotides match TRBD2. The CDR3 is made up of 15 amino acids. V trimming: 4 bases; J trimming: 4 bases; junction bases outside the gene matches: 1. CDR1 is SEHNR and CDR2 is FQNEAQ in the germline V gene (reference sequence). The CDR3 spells CASSSGLAGGYEQYF. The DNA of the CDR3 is TGTGCCAGCAGCTCGGGACTAGCGGGAGGGTACGAGCAGTACTTC.

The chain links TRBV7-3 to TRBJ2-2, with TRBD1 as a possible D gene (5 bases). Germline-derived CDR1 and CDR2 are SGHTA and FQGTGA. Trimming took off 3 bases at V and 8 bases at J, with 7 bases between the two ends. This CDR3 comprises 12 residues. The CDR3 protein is CASSFQGGELFF. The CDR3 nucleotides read TGTGCCAGCAGCTTCCAGGGTGGGGAGCTGTTTTTT. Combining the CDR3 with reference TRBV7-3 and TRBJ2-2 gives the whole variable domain GAGVSQTPSNKVTEKGKYVELRCDPISGHTALYWYRQSLGQGPEFLIYFQGTGAADDSGLPNDRFFAVRPEGSVSTLKIQRTERGDSAVYLCASSFQGGELFFGEGSRLTVL.

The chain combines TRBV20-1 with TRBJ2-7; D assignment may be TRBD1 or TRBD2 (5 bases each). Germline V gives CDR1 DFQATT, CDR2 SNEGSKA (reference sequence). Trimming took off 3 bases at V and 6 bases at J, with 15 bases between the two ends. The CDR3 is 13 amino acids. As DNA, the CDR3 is TGCAGTGCTAGCAAAGGTCGGGGCGGCGAGCAGTACTTC. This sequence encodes CSASKGRGGEQYF.

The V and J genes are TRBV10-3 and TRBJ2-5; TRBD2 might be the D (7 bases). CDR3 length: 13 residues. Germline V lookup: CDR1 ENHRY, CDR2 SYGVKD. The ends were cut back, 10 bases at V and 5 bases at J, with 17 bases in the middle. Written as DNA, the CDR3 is TGTGCCAGCCGACGGGGGGCCAGGGAGACCCAGTACTTC. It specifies CASRRGARETQYF.

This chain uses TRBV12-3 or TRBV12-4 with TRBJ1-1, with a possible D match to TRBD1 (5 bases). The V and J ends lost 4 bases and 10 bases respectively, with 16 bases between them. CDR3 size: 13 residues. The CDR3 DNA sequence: TGTGCCAGCAGTTCGGGGGAGCACGCGGCAGCTTTCTTT. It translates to CASSSGEHAAAFF.

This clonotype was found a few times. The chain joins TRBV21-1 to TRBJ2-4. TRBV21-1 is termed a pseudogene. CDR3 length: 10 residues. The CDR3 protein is CASSTSIQYF. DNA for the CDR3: TGTGCCAGCAGCACATCCATTCAGTACTTC.

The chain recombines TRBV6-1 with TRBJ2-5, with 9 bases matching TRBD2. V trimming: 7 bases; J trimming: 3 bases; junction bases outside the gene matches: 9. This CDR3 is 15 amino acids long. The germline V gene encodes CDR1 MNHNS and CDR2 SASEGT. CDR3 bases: TGTGCCAGCATGCGAGCGGGAGGAAGGAAAGAGACCCAGTACTTC. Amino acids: CASMRAGGRKETQYF.

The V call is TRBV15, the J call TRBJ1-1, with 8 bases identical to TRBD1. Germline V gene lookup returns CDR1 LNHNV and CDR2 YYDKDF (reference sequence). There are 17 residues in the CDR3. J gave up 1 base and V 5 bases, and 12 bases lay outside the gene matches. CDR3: CATSGVRQGTRNTEAFF. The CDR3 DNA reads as TGTGCCACCAGCGGAGTAAGACAGGGGACGCGGAACACTGAAGCTTTCTTT.

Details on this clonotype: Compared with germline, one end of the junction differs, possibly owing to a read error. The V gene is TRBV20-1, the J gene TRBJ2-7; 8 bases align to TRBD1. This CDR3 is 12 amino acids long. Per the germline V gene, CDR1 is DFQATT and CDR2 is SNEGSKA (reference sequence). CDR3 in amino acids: CSASVTGVEQHF. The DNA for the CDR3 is TGCAGTGCTAGCGTGACAGGGGTCGAGCAGCACTTC.

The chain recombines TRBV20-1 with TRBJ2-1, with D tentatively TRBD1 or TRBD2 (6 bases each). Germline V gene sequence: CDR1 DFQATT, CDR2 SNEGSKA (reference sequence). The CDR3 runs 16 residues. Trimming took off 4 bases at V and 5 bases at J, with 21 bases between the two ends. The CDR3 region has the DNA TGCAGTGCTATTAGCTCAGGAAGGGGGACTGACAATGAGCAGTTCTTC. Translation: CSAISSGRGTDNEQFF.

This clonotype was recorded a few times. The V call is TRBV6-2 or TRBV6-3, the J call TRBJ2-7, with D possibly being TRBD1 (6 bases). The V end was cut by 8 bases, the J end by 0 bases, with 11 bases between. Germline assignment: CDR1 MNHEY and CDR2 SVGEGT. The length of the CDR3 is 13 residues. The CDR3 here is CASAGTNSYEQYF. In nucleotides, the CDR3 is TGTGCCAGCGCCGGGACAAACTCCTACGAGCAGTACTTC.

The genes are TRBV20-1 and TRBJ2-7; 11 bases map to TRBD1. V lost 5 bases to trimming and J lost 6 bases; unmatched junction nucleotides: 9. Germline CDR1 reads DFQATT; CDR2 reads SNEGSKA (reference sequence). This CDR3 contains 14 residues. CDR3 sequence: CSAGFGQGAPEQYF. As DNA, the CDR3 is TGCAGTGCTGGATTTGGACAGGGGGCGCCCGAGCAGTACTTC.

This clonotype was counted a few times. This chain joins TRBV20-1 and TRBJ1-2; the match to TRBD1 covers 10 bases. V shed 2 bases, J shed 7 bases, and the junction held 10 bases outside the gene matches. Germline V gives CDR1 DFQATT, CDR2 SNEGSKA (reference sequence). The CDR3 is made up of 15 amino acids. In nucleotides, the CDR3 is TGCAGTGCTAGACCGGGGACAGGGGTTTTGTCTGGCTACACCTTC. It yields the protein CSARPGTGVLSGYTF.

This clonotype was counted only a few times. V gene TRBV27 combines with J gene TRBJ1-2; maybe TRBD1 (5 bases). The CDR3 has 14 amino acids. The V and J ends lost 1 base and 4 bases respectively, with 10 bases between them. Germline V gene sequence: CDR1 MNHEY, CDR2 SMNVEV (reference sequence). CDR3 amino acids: CASSLYAGIYGYTF. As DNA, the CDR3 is TGTGCCAGCAGTTTATATGCAGGGATCTATGGCTACACCTTC.

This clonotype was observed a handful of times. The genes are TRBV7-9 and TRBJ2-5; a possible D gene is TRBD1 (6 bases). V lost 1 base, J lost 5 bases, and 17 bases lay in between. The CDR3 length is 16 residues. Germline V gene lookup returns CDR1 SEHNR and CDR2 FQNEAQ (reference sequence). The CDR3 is CASSLVSRGGLETQYF. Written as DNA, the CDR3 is TGTGCCAGCAGCTTAGTTTCGCGAGGGGGATTGGAGACCCAGTACTTC.

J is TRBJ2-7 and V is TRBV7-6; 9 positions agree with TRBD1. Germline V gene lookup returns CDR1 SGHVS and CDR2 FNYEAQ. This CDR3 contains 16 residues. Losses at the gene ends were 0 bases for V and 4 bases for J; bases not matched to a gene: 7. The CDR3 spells CASSLATGGFWYEQYF. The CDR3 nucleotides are TGTGCCAGCAGCTTAGCTACAGGGGGCTTTTGGTACGAGCAGTACTTC.